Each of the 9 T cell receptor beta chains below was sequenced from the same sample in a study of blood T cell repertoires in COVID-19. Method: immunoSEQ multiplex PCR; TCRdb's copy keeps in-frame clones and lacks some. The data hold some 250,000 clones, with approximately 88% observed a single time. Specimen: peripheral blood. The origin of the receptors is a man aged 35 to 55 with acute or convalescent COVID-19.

As DNA, the CDR3 is TGTGCCAGCAGCCCGGACAGGGTGCGTCAGCCCCAGCATTTT. This codes for CASSPDRVRQPQHF. This chain connects TRBV3-1 (or the pseudogene TRBV3-2) to TRBJ1-5; 8 nucleotides align to TRBD1. The V and J ends lost 4 bases and 6 bases, in that order; junction bases with no gene match: 5. Germline V gene sequence: CDR1 LGHDT, CDR2 YNNKEL (reference sequence). The CDR3 has 14 residues.

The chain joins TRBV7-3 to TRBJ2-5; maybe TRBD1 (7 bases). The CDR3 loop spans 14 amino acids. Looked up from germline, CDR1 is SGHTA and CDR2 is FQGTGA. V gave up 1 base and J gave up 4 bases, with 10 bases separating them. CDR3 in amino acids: CASSLNRGGETQYF. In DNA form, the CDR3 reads TGTGCCAGCAGCTTAAACAGGGGAGGAGAGACCCAGTACTTC. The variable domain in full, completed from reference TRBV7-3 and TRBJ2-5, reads GAGVSQTPSNKVTEKGKYVELRCDPISGHTALYWYRQSLGQGPEFLIYFQGTGAADDSGLPNDRFFAVRPEGSVSTLKIQRTERGDSAVYLCASSLNRGGETQYFGPGTRLLVL.

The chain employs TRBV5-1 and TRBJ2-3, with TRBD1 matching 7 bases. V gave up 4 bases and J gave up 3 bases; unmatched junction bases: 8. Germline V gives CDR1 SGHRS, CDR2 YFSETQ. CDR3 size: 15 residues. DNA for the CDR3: TGCGCCAGCAGCCCTCGCGGCAGGGGGACAGATACGCAGTATTTT. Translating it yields CASSPRGRGTDTQYF.

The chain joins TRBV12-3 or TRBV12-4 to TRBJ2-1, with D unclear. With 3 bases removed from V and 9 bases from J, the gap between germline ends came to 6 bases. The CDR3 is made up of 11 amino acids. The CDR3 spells CASSFRGEQFF. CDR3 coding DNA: TGTGCCAGCAGTTTCCGAGGTGAGCAGTTCTTC.

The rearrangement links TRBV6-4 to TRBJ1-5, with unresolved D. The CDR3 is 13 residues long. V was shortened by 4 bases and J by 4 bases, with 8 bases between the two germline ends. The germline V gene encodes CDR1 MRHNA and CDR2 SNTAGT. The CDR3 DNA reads TGTGCCAGCAGTGCCGAGAGTAATCAGCCCCAGCATTTT. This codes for CASSAESNQPQHF.

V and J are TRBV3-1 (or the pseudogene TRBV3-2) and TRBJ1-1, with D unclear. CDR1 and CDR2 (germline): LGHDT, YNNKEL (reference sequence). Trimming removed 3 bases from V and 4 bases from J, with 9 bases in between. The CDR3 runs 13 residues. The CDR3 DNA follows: TGTGCCAGCAGCCACGAGGTGAGCACTGAAGCTTTCTTT. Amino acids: CASSHEVSTEAFF.

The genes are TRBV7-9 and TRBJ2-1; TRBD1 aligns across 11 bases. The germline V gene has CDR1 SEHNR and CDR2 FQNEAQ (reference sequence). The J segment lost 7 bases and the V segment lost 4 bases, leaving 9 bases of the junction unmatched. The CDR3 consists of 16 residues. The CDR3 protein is CASSSVGQGAPNEQFF. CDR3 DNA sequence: TGTGCCAGCAGCTCCGTCGGACAGGGGGCGCCGAATGAGCAGTTCTTC.

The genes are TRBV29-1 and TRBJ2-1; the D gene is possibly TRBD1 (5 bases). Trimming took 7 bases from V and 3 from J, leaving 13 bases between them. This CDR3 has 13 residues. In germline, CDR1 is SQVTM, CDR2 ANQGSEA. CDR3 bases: TGCAGCGCCCTCACAGGCAACTACAATGAGCAGTTCTTC. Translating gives CSALTGNYNEQFF.

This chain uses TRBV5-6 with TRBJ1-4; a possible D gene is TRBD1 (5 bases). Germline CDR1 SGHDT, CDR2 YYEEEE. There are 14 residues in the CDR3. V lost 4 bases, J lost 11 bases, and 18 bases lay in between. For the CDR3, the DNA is TGTGCCAGCAGCCCTACTTTCCAGGGAGGGAAACTGTTTTTT. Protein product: CASSPTFQGGKLFF.